This TCR beta chain was sequenced during a study of human thymus T cells (TCRdb year 2020). In terms of the full investigation: TCR alpha and beta repertoires from seven to nine infant thymus samples and four related peripheral blood samples were characterized in the study. The cohort included more than 5 male and two female infants, with donor ages spanning 7 to 244 days. Findings and caveats that apply to the study as a whole: Highly overlapping thymic TCR repertoires among unrelated individuals were reported in the related research. On average, thymus samples gave roughly 800,000 unique TCRB clonotypes, whereas blood samples gave 75,000 to 95,000. Both the thymic and the peripheral blood repertoires appeared to show biased V and J gene segment usage.

The thymus tissue came from surgical resects taken out during corrective cardiac surgery. Immunologically healthy infants undergoing open corrective cardiac surgery for congenital heart defects in Finland were used as donors. Thymocytes were mechanically released from the tissue and were stored as pellets of about 9-33 million cells at -70 degrees C. A QIAsymphony instrument was used to extract genomic DNA from frozen cell pellets. A word on this clone: Its antigen has not been determined. There are no base qualities to consult, and no much larger clone falls within one base.

The CDR1 and CDR2 encoded by the germline V gene are MGHRA and YSYEKL. The CDR3 holds 16 amino acids from the cysteine to the phenylalanine. Only CDR3 DNA is held: 48 bases, read in frame from base 1. V sheds 1 base and J sheds 2 bases, leaving 13 bases between their ends. TCRB and TCRAD loci were amplified from a standardized quantity of quality-controlled genomic DNA using the immunoSEQ multiplex PCR assay. The amplicons spanned the V(D)J region and were long enough to cover the CDR3 and allow V and J genes to be identified. The amplicons were sequenced on an Illumina platform via the commercial immunoSEQ service. The original pipeline was this. Primer bias and sequencing errors were corrected as previously described, and TCRAD and TCRB definitions were based on the IMGT database. The repertoires were analysed using immunoSEQ Analyzer 3.0 and VDJTools for basic statistics, V/J segment usage, diversity estimates, rarefaction and pairwise overlap. Diversity was estimated with Chao1, ChaoE, Efron-Thisted, Shannon and inverse Simpson indices, and also on datasets down-sampled to the smallest sample. Repertoire overlap used strict matching of CDR3 nucleotide sequence, V gene and J gene, with Jaccard-based multidimensional scaling clustering. Entries here come from immuneACCESS through TCRdb and include only in-frame sequences with V and J called. Some clones fail to appear in such tables; in the studies checked, an unresolved V gene covers under half of the shortfall, and the cause of the remainder is unknown. Clonal size and the V and J genes are those of that table, whereas D and trimming came from the DNA. Here the sample has around 130,000 clones; 90% to 95% occur a single time. The ten top clones hold 0.024% of the sample.

Source material: thymus tissue. This receptor was obtained from a boy younger than two with a congenital heart defect but otherwise immunologically healthy. The rearranged chain carries TRBV4-1 and TRBJ2-3; no D gene can be assigned with confidence. The DNA sequence is TGCGCCAGCAGCCAAGTCGGTGACCAGATCACAGATACGCAGTATTTT. This gives the protein CASSQVGDQITDTQYF.